These 25 T cell receptor beta chains share one sample of origin, sequenced in a study of shared clonotypes between healthy human individuals. Sequencing used immunoSEQ multiplex PCR; TCRdb keeps in-frame clones, though not all of them. The sample includes fewer than 3 million clones, around 92% of them seen just once. The sequenced sample consisted of naive CD4+ T cells from PBMCs. As to subset: CD45RA+ positively selected. The receptor set was obtained from a man younger than 35 in good health. Some clones in this sample may be carry-over from other donors' samples.

In this sample, this clone turned up once. The chain recombines TRBV6-1 with TRBJ2-3; possible D gene TRBD1, 6 bases. Trimming removed 2 bases at V and 5 bases at J, with 14 bases between. Germline V gene sequence: CDR1 MNHNS, CDR2 SASEGT. The CDR3 totals 15 residues. The CDR3 DNA follows: TGTGCCAGCAGTGAACGAGGGCAGGGGAGAGATACGCAGTATTTT. Its protein product is CASSERGQGRDTQYF.

The CDR3 is CASSLSRGAKNIQYF. The CDR3 coding sequence is TGTGCCAGCAGTTTATCCCGGGGGGCCAAAAACATTCAGTACTTC. V is TRBV27 and J is TRBJ2-4; tentative D call: TRBD2 (6 bases). The V end lost 0 bases, the J end lost 1 base, and 7 bases lay between the germline ends. The length of the CDR3 is 15 residues. In germline, CDR1 is MNHEY, CDR2 SMNVEV (reference sequence).

This clone was observed once. J is TRBJ1-5 and V is TRBV5-3; D gene uncertain. TRBV5-3 falls under the ORF class, with uncertain function. V shed 0 bases and J shed 4 bases, with 11 bases lying between them. The CDR3 is 15 amino acids. CDR3 protein: CARSLGAGPNQPQHF. In nucleotides, the CDR3 is TGTGCCAGAAGCTTGGGGGCTGGCCCTAATCAGCCCCAGCATTTT.

The chain links TRBV6-5 to TRBJ2-2, with D tentatively TRBD2 (6 bases). V was cut by 8 bases and J by 1 base, with 8 bases left in between. This CDR3 has 13 residues. Germline V gene lookup returns CDR1 MNHEY and CDR2 SVGAGI. The CDR3 DNA reads as TGTGCCAGCGGGGAGGTGAACACCGGGGAGCTGTTTTTT. Protein sequence: CASGEVNTGELFF.

This chain connects TRBV7-3 to TRBJ2-3, with D perhaps matching TRBD2 (5 bases). The germline CDR1 and CDR2 sequences are SGHTA and FQGTGA. CDR3 length equals 16 residues. Trimming took off 8 bases at V and 2 bases at J, with 20 bases between the two ends. The CDR3 region is CASGRGPRGATDTQYF. The CDR3, as DNA: TGTGCCAGCGGTCGTGGACCCCGGGGTGCCACAGATACGCAGTATTTT.

The chain couples TRBV28 to TRBJ2-1; a weak D match, TRBD2 (6 bases). The CDR3 is made up of 11 amino acids. Germline assignment: CDR1 MDHEN and CDR2 SYDVKM. V lost 5 bases, J lost 8 bases, and 7 bases lay in between. This CDR3 reads CASSGDYEQFF. In DNA form, the CDR3 reads TGTGCCAGCAGTGGGGACTATGAGCAGTTCTTC. The entire variable domain, with the rest obtained from reference TRBV28 and TRBJ2-1, is as follows: DVKVTQSSRYLVKRTGEKVFLECVQDMDHENMFWYRQDPGLGLRLIYFSYDVKMKEKGDIPEGYSVSREKKERFSLILESASTNQTSMYLCASSGDYEQFFGPGTRLTVL.

The genes are TRBV7-3 and TRBJ2-7; 8 bases are a match to TRBD2. The CDR3 has 13 amino acids. Germline loops: CDR1 SGHTA, CDR2 FQGTGA. The J segment lost 6 bases and the V segment lost 5 bases, leaving 6 bases of the junction unmatched. The CDR3 DNA is TGTGCCAGCAGCCGCTCTAGCGGGCTCGAGCAGTACTTC. Protein: CASSRSSGLEQYF.

The chain carries TRBV2 and TRBJ1-5, with a possible D match to TRBD1 (6 bases). The V end lost 0 bases, the J end lost 1 base, and 10 bases lay between the germline ends. The CDR3 spans 16 residues. Looked up from germline, CDR1 is SNHLY and CDR2 is FYNNEI. Here the CDR3 reads CASSEALGGSNQPQHF. The CDR3 DNA sequence: TGTGCCAGCAGTGAAGCGCTCGGGGGCAGCAATCAGCCCCAGCATTTT. The variable domain in full, completed from reference TRBV2 and TRBJ1-5, reads EPEVTQTPSHQVTQMGQEVILRCVPISNHLYFYWYRQILGQKVEFLVSFYNNEISEKSEIFDDQFSVERPDGSNFTLKIRSTKLEDSAMYFCASSEALGGSNQPQHFGDGTRLSIL.

This rearrangement joins TRBV2 to TRBJ2-4; D is possibly TRBD2 (7 bases). This CDR3 is 13 amino acids long. Between the trimmed V and J ends, which lost 8 bases and 6 bases, there was a span of 14 bases. The germline V gene has CDR1 SNHLY and CDR2 FYNNEI. The CDR3 spells CASSRRGGNIQYF. CDR3 in DNA: TGTGCCAGCTCAAGGAGGGGGGGAAACATTCAGTACTTC.

This chain uses TRBV7-9 with TRBJ2-3; D is undetermined. Trimming left V 2 bases short and J 6 bases short, with 9 bases between. The CDR3 length is 13 residues. Germline-derived CDR1 and CDR2 are SEHNR and FQNEAQ (reference sequence). The CDR3 sequence is CASSLFPWDTQYF. The CDR3, as DNA: TGTGCCAGCAGCTTATTCCCCTGGGATACGCAGTATTTT.

The rearrangement joins TRBV4-2 to TRBJ1-2; the D gene is possibly TRBD1 (5 bases). The V gene lost 6 bases and the J gene lost 7 bases, with 18 bases spanning the gap. There are 14 residues in the CDR3. Germline loops: CDR1 LGHNA, CDR2 YNFKEQ. The CDR3 is CASRQSGGVRGYTF. DNA for the CDR3: TGTGCCAGCAGACAAAGTGGGGGGGTTCGTGGCTACACCTTC.

The table lists this clone with a count of one. The J gene is TRBJ1-5, the V gene TRBV9; D may be TRBD1 (6 bases). Trimming left V 3 bases short and J 5 bases short, with 12 bases between. The CDR3 is 14 amino acids. Germline-derived CDR1 and CDR2 are SGDLS and YYNGEE. CDR3 DNA: TGTGCCAGCAGCGGTAGGGGGTCTCATCAGCCCCAGCATTTT. Encoded protein: CASSGRGSHQPQHF.

V is TRBV9 and J is TRBJ1-2, with D tentatively TRBD1 (5 bases). The CDR3 runs to 14 residues. CDR1 is SGDLS, CDR2 YYNGEE, per germline. V gave up 4 bases and J gave up 12 bases, with 22 bases separating them. CDR3 nucleotides: TGTGCCAGCAGCCCCCAAATCGGGGGGGGAATCCACACCTTC. Translated, it gives CASSPQIGGGIHTF. The entire variable domain, with the rest obtained from reference TRBV9 and TRBJ1-2, is as follows: DSGVTQTPKHLITATGQRVTLRCSPRSGDLSVYWYQQSLDQGLQFLIQYYNGEERAKGNILERFSAQQFPDLHSELNLSSLELGDSALYFCASSPQIGGGIHTFGSGTRLTVV.

Details on this clone: This is likely a read error, given that the CDR3 carries no conserved phenylalanine or tryptophan at its end. No DNA is shown, since the ends of the CDR3 on it are uncertain; the CDR3 is the one TCRdb lists. J is TRBJ2-7 and V is TRBV5-6; TRBD2 is the table's D call, not checked against the DNA. The CDR3 spans 9 amino acids, including both terminal residues. Germline V gene sequence: CDR1 SGHDT, CDR2 YYEEEE. This CDR3 reads CASSSTRPL.

The V and J genes are TRBV6-5 and TRBJ2-7; maybe TRBD2 (6 bases). V shed 0 bases and J shed 3 bases, with 12 bases lying between them. CDR1 is MNHEY, CDR2 SVGAGI, per germline. CDR3 length equals 15 residues. The CDR3 spells CASSYSGFGGYEQYF. CDR3 coding DNA: TGTGCCAGCAGTTACTCGGGATTCGGGGGCTACGAGCAGTACTTC.

CDR3 sequence reads: CASSPTRQGNTGELFF. CDR3 nucleotides: TGTGCCAGCTCACCTACCCGACAGGGAAACACCGGGGAGCTGTTTTTT. V gene TRBV18 combines with J gene TRBJ2-2, with 7 bases that match TRBD1. The J segment lost 2 bases and the V segment lost 3 bases, leaving 6 bases of the junction unmatched. CDR1 is KGHSH and CDR2 is LQKENI in the germline V gene. The CDR3 is made up of 16 amino acids.

The chain is built from TRBV12-1 and TRBJ1-5; the table names TRBD1, a call not compared with the DNA. TRBV12-1 is a pseudogene segment. The CDR3 extends over 15 amino acids. The CDR3 loop is CASSLLQVRNQPQHF. The CDR3 DNA reads TGTGCCAGCAGCTTACTTCAGGTCCGCAATCAGCCCCAGCATTTT.

To note about this clone: This same CDR3 is encoded by further DNA sequences in the sample. V gene TRBV6-5 combines with J gene TRBJ1-2, with D possibly TRBD1 on 5 matching bases. Germline CDR1 reads MNHEY; CDR2 reads SVGAGI. The CDR3 extends over 16 amino acids. V was trimmed by 2 bases and J by 4 bases, leaving 17 bases between them. The CDR3 sequence is CASSYPEGAGGYGYTF. In DNA, the CDR3 is TGTGCCAGCAGTTACCCCGAAGGGGCTGGTGGCTATGGCTACACCTTC.

This sequence joins TRBV28 and TRBJ2-2, with 12 bases that match TRBD2. This CDR3 is built from 16 residues. Per germline, CDR1 MDHEN and CDR2 SYDVKM. With V trimmed by 7 bases and J by 7 bases, 10 bases remained unmatched. The CDR3 sequence is CASTLASGRVVGELFF. The DNA of the CDR3 is TGTGCCAGCACACTAGCTAGCGGGAGGGTTGTCGGGGAGCTGTTTTTT.

J is TRBJ2-7 and V is TRBV5-8; TRBD1 matches at 7 bases. The CDR3 length is 17 residues. Germline V CDR1 and CDR2: SGHTS, YDEGEE. After removal of 0 bases from V and 0 bases from J, the junction contained 9 bases not matched to a gene. The CDR3 DNA follows: TGTGCCAGCAGCTTGGCCCCCAGGGGGATCGTCTCCTACGAGCAGTACTTC. Its translation: CASSLAPRGIVSYEQYF.

This clone showed up just once. Other nucleotide sequences in the sample specify the same CDR3. This chain connects TRBV6-1 to TRBJ2-3; no reliable D call. Trimming pared 4 bases from V and 3 bases from J, leaving 8 bases between. This CDR3 spans 13 amino acids. The V gene's germline CDR1 is MNHNS and CDR2 SASEGT. In DNA form, the CDR3 reads TGTGCCAGCAGTGCCCCTAGTACAGATACGCAGTATTTT. Translated: CASSAPSTDTQYF.

The rearrangement joins TRBV9 to TRBJ2-1, with 10 bases that match TRBD2. Germline CDR1 and CDR2: SGDLS and YYNGEE. The CDR3 length is 15 residues. V trimming: 4 bases; J trimming: 9 bases; junction bases outside the gene matches: 10. CDR3: CASSYEAGGPGEQFF. The DNA for the CDR3 is TGTGCCAGCAGCTACGAAGCGGGAGGGCCGGGTGAGCAGTTCTTC.

The chain has TRBV9 and TRBJ2-7, with a possible D match to TRBD2 (6 bases). Germline CDR1 and CDR2: SGDLS and YYNGEE. This CDR3 has 14 amino acids. Trimming removed 3 bases at V and 3 bases at J, with 13 bases between. The CDR3 region has the DNA TGTGCCAGCAGCGCTACTAGCATCGACTACGAGCAGTACTTC. Translating it yields CASSATSIDYEQYF. The full variable domain, rest sourced from reference TRBV9 and TRBJ2-7, is DSGVTQTPKHLITATGQRVTLRCSPRSGDLSVYWYQQSLDQGLQFLIQYYNGEERAKGNILERFSAQQFPDLHSELNLSSLELGDSALYFCASSATSIDYEQYFGPGTRLTVT.

CDR3 residues: CASSSTSGADTQYF. DNA of the CDR3: TGTGCCAGCAGCTCGACTAGCGGAGCGGATACGCAGTATTTT. The chain couples TRBV5-4 to TRBJ2-3; 9 nucleotides line up with TRBD2. Germline-derived CDR1 and CDR2 are SGHNT and YYREEE (reference sequence). Losses at the gene ends were 3 bases for V and 6 bases for J; bases not matched to a gene: 5. The CDR3 sequence is 14 residues long.

The chain combines TRBV7-2 with TRBJ2-5, with D possibly being TRBD2 (6 bases). V gave up 6 bases and J gave up 5 bases, with 16 bases separating them. The CDR3 is made up of 14 amino acids. Germline V gene data show CDR1 as SGHTA and CDR2 as FQGNSA. The CDR3, as DNA: TGTGCCAGCAGACGGGACTCAATACGGGAGACCCAGTACTTC. Amino acid sequence: CASRRDSIRETQYF.